Below are 29 T cell receptor beta chains sequenced from a single sample in a study of T cell responses to AZD1222 COVID-19 vaccine. Produced via immunoSEQ multiplex PCR; TCRdb's table is partial and in-frame only. The sample lists some 110,000 clones, around 85% occurring once. Sequences were derived from peripheral blood, sampled on day 0 of MenACWY control vaccination. Receptor source: an adult in good health.

V usage is TRBV15 and J usage is TRBJ1-2; TRBD1 matches 7 bases. J gave up 7 bases and V 5 bases, and 7 bases lay outside the gene matches. Germline CDR1 reads LNHNV; CDR2 reads YYDKDF (reference sequence). This CDR3 contains 13 residues. Here the CDR3 reads CATSPTGDGGYTF. The CDR3 nucleotides read TGTGCCACCAGCCCTACAGGGGACGGTGGCTACACCTTC.

CDR3 in amino acids: CASSSQGVTNTGELFF. DNA of the CDR3: TGTGCCAGCAGTTCACAGGGGGTAACGAACACCGGGGAGCTGTTTTTT. This chain uses TRBV6-2 or TRBV6-3 with TRBJ2-2, with TRBD1 matching over 8 bases. There are 16 residues in the CDR3. Germline V lookup: CDR1 MNHEY, CDR2 SVGEGT. The trim removed 4 bases at V and 0 bases at J, leaving 4 bases unmatched.

The table lists this clone with a count of one. The chain links TRBV7-2 to TRBJ2-3; tentative D call: TRBD1 (6 bases). From germline, CDR1 is SGHTA and CDR2 FQGNSA. The CDR3 contains 15 residues. V gave up 5 bases and J gave up 4 bases, with 16 bases separating them. The CDR3: CASSPTRGTPDTQYF. The CDR3 nucleotides read TGTGCCAGCAGCCCCACGAGGGGGACCCCAGATACGCAGTATTTT. Variable domain in full (rest from reference TRBV7-2 and TRBJ2-3): GAGVSQSPSNKVTEKGKDVELRCDPISGHTALYWYRQSLGQGLEFLIYFQGNSAPDKSGLPSDRFSAERTGGSVSTLTIQRTQQEDSAVYLCASSPTRGTPDTQYFGPGTRLTVL.

The chain carries TRBV20-1 and TRBJ1-5, with D tentatively TRBD1 (6 bases). The CDR3 runs 17 residues. The germline V gene has CDR1 DFQATT and CDR2 SNEGSKA (reference sequence). V was pared by 3 bases and J by 0 bases, with 18 bases between. The CDR3, as DNA: TGCAGTGCTAGTGAGGACAGCGCTACCTTTAGCAATCAGCCCCAGCATTTT. As protein: CSASEDSATFSNQPQHF.

In its sample, this clone was seen once. V and J are TRBV27 and TRBJ1-5, with TRBD1 matching 7 bases. The J segment lost 6 bases and the V segment lost 6 bases, leaving 5 bases of the junction unmatched. The length of the CDR3 is 13 residues. Germline CDR1 and CDR2: MNHEY and SMNVEV (reference sequence). The CDR3 loop reads CASSDREGQPQHF. The CDR3 DNA reads as TGTGCCAGCAGCGACAGGGAGGGTCAGCCCCAGCATTTT.

The chain couples TRBV5-1 to TRBJ1-6; D is unclear. There are 14 residues in the CDR3. Trimming pared 0 bases from V and 8 bases from J, leaving 9 bases between. Germline CDR1 is SGHRS and CDR2 is YFSETQ. CDR3 amino acids: CASSLVSKDSPLHF. DNA for the CDR3: TGCGCCAGCAGCTTGGTTTCTAAGGATTCACCCCTCCACTTT.

A few counts support this clone. The J gene is TRBJ1-6, the V gene TRBV4-3; TRBD1 aligns across 7 bases. Trimming cost V 0 bases and J 5 bases; bases outside gene matches: 4. Germline V gene lookup returns CDR1 LGHNA and CDR2 YSLEER. This CDR3 is 16 amino acids long. The CDR3 spells CASSQERQGHNSPLHF. CDR3 sequence (DNA): TGCGCCAGCAGCCAAGAGAGACAGGGACATAATTCACCCCTCCACTTT.

The chain combines TRBV11-2 with TRBJ1-1; D is undetermined. The germline gives CDR1 SGHAT, CDR2 FQNNGV. The CDR3 extends over 12 amino acids. V lost 4 bases and J 0 bases, leaving 3 bases between the germline ends. The CDR3 spells CASSYMNTEAFF. The CDR3 DNA reads TGTGCCAGCAGCTACATGAACACTGAAGCTTTCTTT.

The chain employs TRBV5-1 and TRBJ2-1, with 9 positions matching TRBD1. In germline, CDR1 is SGHRS, CDR2 YFSETQ. With 4 bases clipped from V and 0 bases from J, the junction kept 2 bases outside the gene matches. This CDR3 has 15 residues. CDR3 DNA: TGCGCCAGCAGCGTGACAGGGGGCTCCTACAATGAGCAGTTCTTC. Protein sequence: CASSVTGGSYNEQFF.

This clone is a singleton in its sample. The rearrangement joins TRBV10-2 to TRBJ1-1; 8 positions match TRBD1. The germline gives CDR1 WSHSY, CDR2 SAAADI. Trimming removed 0 bases from V and 2 bases from J; junction bases left unmatched: 5. The CDR3 runs 16 residues. CDR3 sequence (DNA): TGCGCCAGCAGTGAGTCTCTCCAGGGGGCCAACACTGAAGCTTTCTTT. It codes for CASSESLQGANTEAFF.

This chain uses TRBV3-1 (or the pseudogene TRBV3-2) with TRBJ1-5; D remains unclear. The CDR3 contains 18 residues. Germline V lookup: CDR1 LGHDT, CDR2 YNNKEL (reference sequence). Trimming left V 0 bases short and J 5 bases short, with 20 bases between. The CDR3 loop reads CASSQDLVTKLTDQPQHF. The CDR3 DNA sequence: TGTGCCAGCAGCCAAGACCTTGTGACAAAACTAACCGATCAGCCCCAGCATTTT.

V usage is TRBV9 and J usage is TRBJ1-2; the match to TRBD1 covers 8 bases. The V gene's germline CDR1 is SGDLS and CDR2 YYNGEE. The ends lost 3 bases at V and 2 bases at J; junction bases unmatched: 3. The CDR3 spans 14 residues. CDR3 DNA: TGTGCCAGCAGCGCAGACAGGGGAAACTATGGCTACACCTTC. Amino acids: CASSADRGNYGYTF.

V and J are TRBV10-1 and TRBJ2-5; D call uncertain. The CDR3 has 11 amino acids. Deletions cut 3 bases from V and 5 bases from J, with 4 bases between. Looked up from germline, CDR1 is WNHNN and CDR2 is SYGVQD (reference sequence). The DNA of the CDR3 is TGCGCCAGCAGTGATTACGAGACCCAGTACTTC. Protein sequence: CASSDYETQYF.

The V and J genes are TRBV7-2 and TRBJ1-5; possible D gene TRBD1, 6 bases. Trimming left V 4 bases short and J 1 base short, with 11 bases between. Germline-derived CDR1 and CDR2 are SGHTA and FQGNSA. The CDR3 has 15 residues. In nucleotides, the CDR3 is TGTGCCAGCAGCTGGGAGGGGGGGAGCAATCAGCCCCAGCATTTT. This encodes CASSWEGGSNQPQHF.

The CDR3 sequence: CASSLGGGQETQYF. DNA of the CDR3: TGTGCCAGCAGCCTGGGGGGTGGGCAAGAGACCCAGTACTTC. The chain combines TRBV4-2 with TRBJ2-5; D perhaps matches TRBD2 (6 bases). CDR3 length equals 14 residues. Germline CDR1 reads LGHNA; CDR2 reads YNFKEQ. V was clipped by 4 bases and J by 2 bases, with 11 bases between them.

The chain uses TRBV2 and TRBJ2-2, with D perhaps given as TRBD1 or TRBD2 (6 bases each). The CDR3 is 16 amino acids. V was trimmed by 6 bases and J by 6 bases, leaving 20 bases between them. CDR1 and CDR2 from the germline V gene are SNHLY and FYNNEI. CDR3 region: CASRGGLLARAGELFF. The DNA of the CDR3 is TGTGCCAGCAGAGGGGGGCTCCTAGCAAGGGCCGGGGAGCTGTTTTTT.

The chain links TRBV6-2 or TRBV6-3 to TRBJ1-2; D uncertain. Germline V gene data show CDR1 as MNHEY and CDR2 as SVGEGT. This CDR3 is built from 16 residues. V shed 2 bases and J shed 3 bases, with 16 bases lying between them. CDR3 nucleotides: TGTGCCAGCAGTTACAGCGCAATTGTCAGATACTATGGCTACACCTTC. Amino acid sequence: CASSYSAIVRYYGYTF.

The chain couples TRBV7-9 to TRBJ2-7; maybe TRBD1 (6 bases). The CDR3 is 14 residues long. Trimming left V 6 bases short and J 8 bases short, with 20 bases between. Germline CDR1 SEHNR, CDR2 FQNEAQ (reference sequence). CDR3 in DNA: TGTGCCAGCAGTCACCCGACAGGTATACCCCAGCAGTACTTC. Translating gives CASSHPTGIPQQYF. The variable domain in full, with the rest retrieved from reference TRBV7-9 and TRBJ2-7, is DTGVSQNPRHKITKRGQNVTFRCDPISEHNRLYWYRQTLGQGPEFLTYFQNEAQLEKSRLLSDRFSAERPKGSFSTLEIQRTEQGDSAMYLCASSHPTGIPQQYFGPGTRLTVT.

This clone was seen more than once but under ten times. The V call is TRBV5-5, the J call TRBJ1-4; possibly TRBD1 for D (5 bases). V was pared by 0 bases and J by 6 bases, with 12 bases between. Germline V gene sequence: CDR1 SGHKS, CDR2 YYEKEE (reference sequence). This CDR3 is built from 15 residues. The CDR3 coding sequence is TGTGCCAGCAGCTTGGGTCAGGGCATCCATGAAAAACTGTTTTTT. Protein: CASSLGQGIHEKLFF.

CDR3 in DNA: TGCGCCAGCAGCCCCGTTATGTTCGGGGGTCGAGAGACCCAGTACTTC. The encoded protein is CASSPVMFGGRETQYF. V and J are TRBV4-3 and TRBJ2-5; possibly TRBD2 for D (6 bases). V was clipped by 4 bases and J by 4 bases, with 19 bases between them. CDR1 LGHNA and CDR2 YSLEER come from the germline V gene. This CDR3 is 16 amino acids long.

This clone was detected ten times or more. The chain uses TRBV14 and TRBJ2-5; TRBD1 agrees at 8 bases. Germline V gene sequence: CDR1 SGHDN, CDR2 FVKESK. The CDR3 is 15 residues long. The V and J ends lost 3 bases and 4 bases, in that order; junction bases with no gene match: 7. Here the CDR3 DNA reads TGTGCCAGCAGCCAGGAGGGACAGGAGGGAGAGACCCAGTACTTC. Translated, it gives CASSQEGQEGETQYF.

The rearrangement uses TRBV5-1 and TRBJ2-5; tentative D call: TRBD1 (5 bases). The length of the CDR3 is 14 residues. The V end lost 0 bases, the J end lost 5 bases, and 11 bases lay between the germline ends. From germline, CDR1 is SGHRS and CDR2 YFSETQ. The CDR3 is CASSLAQGVETQYF. The DNA for the CDR3 is TGCGCCAGCAGCTTGGCCCAAGGGGTCGAGACCCAGTACTTC.

This clone occurred once. The V and J genes are TRBV24-1 and TRBJ2-5; D may match TRBD1 or TRBD2 (6 bases each). Trimming took 7 bases from V and 1 from J, leaving 15 bases between them. In germline, CDR1 is KGHDR, CDR2 SFDVKD. The CDR3 sequence is 15 residues long. Here the CDR3 reads CATSGGGYSQETQYF. Here the CDR3 DNA reads TGTGCCACCAGCGGAGGGGGGTACTCCCAAGAGACCCAGTACTTC.

CDR3 bases: TGCGCCAGCAGCTTGGTCGGGGACCCCGGGGCGGGGACGTACTTC. Amino acid sequence: CASSLVGDPGAGTYF. The chain uses TRBV5-1 and TRBJ2-5; TRBD2 is a possible D gene (6 bases). V was cut by 0 bases and J by 13 bases, with 22 bases left in between. CDR3 length: 15 amino acids. From germline, CDR1 is SGHRS and CDR2 YFSETQ.

DNA for the CDR3: TGCGCCAGCAGCTTGGGCGCGATGTCTAGCGGATCCTACGAGCAGTACTTC. Amino acid sequence: CASSLGAMSSGSYEQYF. This chain connects TRBV5-1 to TRBJ2-7; TRBD2 aligns across 7 bases. Germline lookup yields CDR1 SGHRS and CDR2 YFSETQ. This CDR3 is built from 17 residues. V gave up 0 bases and J gave up 1 base; unmatched junction bases: 10.

This clone was observed a single time. This rearrangement joins TRBV18 to TRBJ2-3; no definite D call. Germline V gene sequence: CDR1 KGHSH, CDR2 LQKENI. Trimming pared 2 bases from V and 2 bases from J, leaving 8 bases between. The CDR3 runs to 14 residues. The CDR3 DNA is TGTGCCAGCTCACCATTTCGATCCACAGATACGCAGTATTTT. It yields the protein CASSPFRSTDTQYF. The full variable domain, completed using reference TRBV18 and TRBJ2-3, is NAGVMQNPRHLVRRRGQEARLRCSPMKGHSHVYWYRQLPEEGLKFMVYLQKENIIDESGMPKERFSAEFPKEGPSILRIQQVVRGDSAAYFCASSPFRSTDTQYFGPGTRLTVL.

The J gene is TRBJ1-2, the V gene TRBV6-5; D unresolved. CDR1 is MNHEY and CDR2 is SVGAGI in the germline V gene. The V end was cut by 0 bases, the J end by 7 bases, with 9 bases between. This CDR3 has 13 residues. CDR3 nucleotide sequence: TGTGCCAGCAGTTACTCGCCAGGAATTGGCTACACCTTC. It codes for CASSYSPGIGYTF.

The rearrangement links TRBV23-1 to TRBJ2-4; D tentatively reads TRBD1 or TRBD2 (5 bases each). TRBV23-1 is an ORF for which the function is uncertain. Trimming shortened V by 3 bases and J by 3 bases, and 15 bases separated the two germline ends. The CDR3 sequence is 16 residues long. The CDR3 is CASSQPGPNFKNIQYF. As DNA, the CDR3 is TGCGCCAGCAGTCAGCCGGGACCCAACTTCAAAAACATTCAGTACTTC.

With regard to this clone: Other nucleotide sequences in the sample specify the same CDR3. The chain recombines TRBV28 with TRBJ2-5; TRBD2 matches 9 bases. Per the germline V gene, CDR1 is MDHEN and CDR2 is SYDVKM. The CDR3 extends over 16 amino acids. The V segment lost 5 bases and the J segment 1 base; nucleotides outside the gene matches: 8. Here the CDR3 reads CASSGKSGGFQETQYF. In DNA, the CDR3 is TGTGCCAGCAGTGGTAAGAGCGGGGGGTTCCAAGAGACCCAGTACTTC.